A selection of T cell receptor beta chains follows, all from one sample in a study of memory CD4+ T cells and cytomegalovirus serostatus. Sequencing used immunoSEQ multiplex PCR; TCRdb keeps in-frame clones, though not all of them. This sample has approximately 65,000 clones, with over 60% found just once. Sequences were obtained from memory CD4+ T cells from blood. The receptor source for this set is an adult in good health and CMV-seronegative. Each CDR3 is given with its conserved first and last residue. Fields, in order: J gene, V gene, clone size, D gene, CDR3 DNA, CDR3 protein. A D gene is named only where the DNA matches it firmly. Size is stated for part of the rows, as once, few or many counts, or as a class when the clone is expanded.

j_gene: TRBJ2-7
v_gene: TRBV27
abundance: -
d_gene: TRBD2
CDR3nt: TGTGCCAGCAGTCCCAGGACTAGCGGGAGCCTTGGGAAGCAGTACTTC
CDR3aa: CASSPRTSGSLGKQYF

j_gene: TRBJ1-5
v_gene: TRBV27
abundance: -
d_gene: -
CDR3nt: TGTGCCAGCAGCCTTGCAGGGAGAGCCTTCGGTCAGCCCCAGCATTTT
CDR3aa: CASSLAGRAFGQPQHF

j_gene: TRBJ1-2
v_gene: TRBV11-2
abundance: -
d_gene: -
CDR3nt: TGTGCCAGCAGCCCAACGGCGAGTAACTATGGCTACACCTTC
CDR3aa: CASSPTASNYGYTF

j_gene: TRBJ2-1
v_gene: TRBV27
abundance: -
d_gene: TRBD2
CDR3nt: TGTGCCAGCAGTACAACCCCCTGGAGCGGGAGGGAAAATGAGCAGTTCTTC
CDR3aa: CASSTTPWSGRENEQFF

j_gene: TRBJ2-5
v_gene: TRBV19
abundance: -
d_gene: -
CDR3nt: TGTGCCAGTAGTATAGGGAGGAACCGGGAGACCCAGTACTTC
CDR3aa: CASSIGRNRETQYF

j_gene: TRBJ2-2
v_gene: TRBV2
abundance: few
d_gene: TRBD2
CDR3nt: TGTGCCAGCAGAGGCACGGGGGGAACCGGGGAGCTGTTTTTT
CDR3aa: CASRGTGGTGELFF

j_gene: TRBJ2-7
v_gene: TRBV5-5
abundance: few
d_gene: -
CDR3nt: TGTGCCAGCAGCGTTGCCTCCACAGGGACGAACTACGAGCAGTACTTC
CDR3aa: CASSVASTGTNYEQYF

j_gene: TRBJ2-1
v_gene: TRBV10-3
abundance: -
d_gene: TRBD1
CDR3nt: TGTGCCATCAGTGAGTCGACAGGGGCCGAGCAGTTCTTC
CDR3aa: CAISESTGAEQFF

j_gene: TRBJ1-2
v_gene: TRBV5-5
abundance: -
d_gene: -
CDR3nt: TGTGCCAGCAGCGTGCCTATGGTGAGCTATGGCTACACCTTC
CDR3aa: CASSVPMVSYGYTF

j_gene: TRBJ2-7
v_gene: TRBV11-3
abundance: once
d_gene: -
CDR3nt: TGTGCCAGCAGCTTAACCGGGACACAGCAGTACTTC
CDR3aa: CASSLTGTQQYF

j_gene: TRBJ2-3
v_gene: TRBV5-1
abundance: few
d_gene: -
CDR3nt: TGCGCCAGCAGCGCAAGGACAAGCACAGATACGCAGTATTTT
CDR3aa: CASSARTSTDTQYF

j_gene: TRBJ1-3
v_gene: TRBV9
abundance: -
d_gene: -
CDR3nt: TGTGCCAGCAGCGTAGGACCAAAAGGAAACACCATATATTTT
CDR3aa: CASSVGPKGNTIYF

j_gene: TRBJ1-5
v_gene: TRBV2
abundance: few
d_gene: -
CDR3nt: TGTGCCAGCAGTGAAAGGCAGGGGCTCGGCAATCAGCCCCAGCATTTT
CDR3aa: CASSERQGLGNQPQHF

j_gene: TRBJ1-5
v_gene: TRBV4-3
abundance: few
d_gene: -
CDR3nt: TGCGCCAGCAGCCAAGATCGCACAGGTAGCAATCAGCCCCAGCATTTT
CDR3aa: CASSQDRTGSNQPQHF

j_gene: TRBJ1-2
v_gene: TRBV28
abundance: -
d_gene: TRBD1
CDR3nt: TGTGCCAGCAGTATCACAGGGGGCCTCCAAGGCTACACCTTC
CDR3aa: CASSITGGLQGYTF

j_gene: TRBJ1-5
v_gene: TRBV30
abundance: -
d_gene: -
CDR3nt: TGTGCCTGGAGTACCCCCTTAGGACCCCAGCATTTT
CDR3aa: CAWSTPLGPQHF

j_gene: TRBJ2-7
v_gene: TRBV5-6
abundance: few
d_gene: -
CDR3nt: TGTGCCAGCAGCTTGGGGACCTACGAGCAGTACTTC
CDR3aa: CASSLGTYEQYF

j_gene: TRBJ1-1
v_gene: TRBV7-3
abundance: -
d_gene: -
CDR3nt: TGTGCCAGCAGCTTCGGACTTCGCACTGAAGCTTTCTTT
CDR3aa: CASSFGLRTEAFF

j_gene: TRBJ2-1
v_gene: TRBV13
abundance: -
d_gene: TRBD2
CDR3nt: TGTGCCAGCAGCTACGTTACGACTAGCGGGAGCGATGAGCAGTTCTTC
CDR3aa: CASSYVTTSGSDEQFF

j_gene: TRBJ1-2
v_gene: TRBV11-1
abundance: -
d_gene: -
CDR3nt: TGTGCCAGCAGCTTAGGACAGAGGTTGGACTACACCTTC
CDR3aa: CASSLGQRLDYTF

j_gene: TRBJ2-1
v_gene: TRBV7-8
abundance: -
d_gene: -
CDR3nt: TGTGCCAGCAGCTTAGCGGTCGAGCAGTTCTTC
CDR3aa: CASSLAVEQFF

j_gene: TRBJ1-5
v_gene: TRBV4-1
abundance: -
d_gene: -
CDR3nt: TGCGCCAGCAGCCTTGCTCTTAGGGTTACTAGCAATCAGCCCCAGCATTTT
CDR3aa: CASSLALRVTSNQPQHF

j_gene: TRBJ1-2
v_gene: TRBV28
abundance: -
d_gene: TRBD1
CDR3nt: TGTGCCAGCAGCCCGGGACAGTCCTATGGCTACACCTTC
CDR3aa: CASSPGQSYGYTF

j_gene: TRBJ1-5
v_gene: TRBV5-1
abundance: once
d_gene: -
CDR3nt: TGCGCCAGCAGCTTGGGTGGGGAGGGTCAGCCCCAGCATTTT
CDR3aa: CASSLGGEGQPQHF

j_gene: TRBJ1-1
v_gene: TRBV5-1
abundance: -
d_gene: -
CDR3nt: TGCGCCAGCAGCTTGGTTGAGTCGGGGGTGACTGAAGCTTTCTTT
CDR3aa: CASSLVESGVTEAFF

j_gene: TRBJ2-1
v_gene: TRBV7-9
abundance: -
d_gene: TRBD2
CDR3nt: TGTGCCAGCAGCCGGAGGAGGCGGGAGGAGGATGAGCAGTTCTTC
CDR3aa: CASSRRRREEDEQFF

j_gene: TRBJ2-1
v_gene: TRBV4-2
abundance: -
d_gene: TRBD2
CDR3nt: TGTGCCAGCAGCCTTTCTGCCGGGACTAGCGGGGGACGTGTCGACAATGAGCAGTTCTTC
CDR3aa: CASSLSAGTSGGRVDNEQFF

j_gene: TRBJ2-1
v_gene: TRBV18
abundance: -
d_gene: TRBD2
CDR3nt: TGTGCCAGCTCACCTAGACTAGCGGGAGGTCGGAATGAGCAGTTCTTC
CDR3aa: CASSPRLAGGRNEQFF

j_gene: TRBJ2-2
v_gene: TRBV19
abundance: once
d_gene: TRBD1
CDR3nt: TGTGCCAGTATAAGGGGACAGACTAACACCGGGGAGCTGTTTTTT
CDR3aa: CASIRGQTNTGELFF